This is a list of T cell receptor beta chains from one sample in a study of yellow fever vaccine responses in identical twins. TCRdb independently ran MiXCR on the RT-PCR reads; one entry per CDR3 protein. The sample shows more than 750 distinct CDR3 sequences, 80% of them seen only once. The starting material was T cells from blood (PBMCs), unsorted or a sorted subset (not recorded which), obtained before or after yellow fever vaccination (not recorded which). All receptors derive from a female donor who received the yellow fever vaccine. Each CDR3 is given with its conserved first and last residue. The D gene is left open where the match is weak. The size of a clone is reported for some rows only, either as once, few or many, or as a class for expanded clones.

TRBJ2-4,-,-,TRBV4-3,TGCGCCAGCAGCCAAGCGCAGCTCGAAAAAAACATTCAGTACTTC,CASSQAQLEKNIQYF
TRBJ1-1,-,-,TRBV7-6,TGTGCCAGCAGTCAGACCCCAGGGGCCACTGAAGCTTTCTTT,CASSQTPGATEAFF
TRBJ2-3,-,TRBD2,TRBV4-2,TGTGCCAGCAGCCAAGATCAAGCTAGCGGGAGTACAGATACGCAGTATTTT,CASSQDQASGSTDTQYF
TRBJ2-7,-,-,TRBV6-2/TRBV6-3,TGTGCCAGCAGTTACGACAGTAGATCCTACGAGCAGTACTTC,CASSYDSRSYEQYF
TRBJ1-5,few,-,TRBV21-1,TGTGCCAGCAGCAAAGAGGCCCCCGATAGCAATCAGCCCCAGCATTTT,CASSKEAPDSNQPQHF
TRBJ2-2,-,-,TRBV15,TGTGCCACCAGCAGAGATGGGGGGCCTAACACCGGGGAGCTGTTTTTT,CATSRDGGPNTGELFF
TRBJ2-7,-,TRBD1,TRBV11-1,TGTGCCAGCAGCTTAGTTGGTGCAGGGGGCGAGCAGTACTTC,CASSLVGAGGEQYF
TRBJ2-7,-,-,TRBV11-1,TGTGCCAGCAGCTTAGAAGGGAGGAGCTCCTACGAGCAGTACTTC,CASSLEGRSSYEQYF
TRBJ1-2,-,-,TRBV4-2,TGTGCCAGCAGCCAAGAGAGGGAGGGGTTGGATGGCTACACCTTC,CASSQEREGLDGYTF
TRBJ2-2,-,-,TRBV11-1,TGTGCCAGCAGCTTAGTGACAAACACCGGGGAGCTGTTTTTT,CASSLVTNTGELFF
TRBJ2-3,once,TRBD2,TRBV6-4,TGTGCCAGCAGTGACTCGAGCGGGGGGGCAGATACGCAGTATTTT,CASSDSSGGADTQYF
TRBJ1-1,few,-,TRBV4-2,TGTGCCAGCAGCCAAGACCCCGGAGGGAGCTACACTGAAGCTTTCTTT,CASSQDPGGSYTEAFF
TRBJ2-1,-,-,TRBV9,TGTGCCAGCAGCGTGGCAGGGGCCTACAATGAGCAGTTCTTC,CASSVAGAYNEQFF
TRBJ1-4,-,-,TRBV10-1,TGCGCCAACCCGGACAGCGCTAATGAAAAACTGTTTTTT,CANPDSANEKLFF
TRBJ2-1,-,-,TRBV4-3,TGCGCCAGCAGCCAAGATTGGAGGACGGTGGCAGCAAATGAGCAGTTCTTC,CASSQDWRTVAANEQFF
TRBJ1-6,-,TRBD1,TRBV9,TGTGCCAGCAGCAAACGGGACAGGGGTGATTCACCCCTCCACTTT,CASSKRDRGDSPLHF
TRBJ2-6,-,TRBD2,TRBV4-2,TGTGCCAGCACCCAAACTGTCGCTAGCGGGATGTCGGGGGCCAACGTCCTGACTTTC,CASTQTVASGMSGANVLTF
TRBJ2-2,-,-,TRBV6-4,TGTGCCAGCAGTGACGTCTCAGGGGACACCGGGGAGCTGTTTTTT,CASSDVSGDTGELFF
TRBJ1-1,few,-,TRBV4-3,TGCGCCAGCAGCCAAGTTGGGGACATGAACACTGAAGCTTTCTTT,CASSQVGDMNTEAFF
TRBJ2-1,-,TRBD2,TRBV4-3,TGCGCCAGCAGCCTTACGGGGGGGGGCTACAATGAGCAGTTCTTC,CASSLTGGGYNEQFF